This T cell receptor (beta chain) emerged from a study of shared clonotypes between healthy human individuals. This clone occurred once. The DNA input per sorted-subset replicate PCR was 200 ng, corresponding to roughly 31,000 T cell genomes. Profiled with immunoSEQ multiplex PCR; TCRdb holds only in-frame clones, not every one. The repertoire holds roughly 2.6 million clones, with around 90% as singletons. The V gene lost 0 bases and the J gene lost 8 bases, with 14 bases spanning the gap. Germline assignment: CDR1 MNHEY and CDR2 SMNVEV (reference sequence). The CDR3 runs to 15 residues. The chain recombines TRBV27 with TRBJ2-1; tentative D call: TRBD1 (6 bases). The receptor comes from a man younger than 30 in good health. Material for sequencing was naive CD4+ T cells sorted from blood. Subset indicated: CD45RA+ positively selected. The CDR3 DNA follows: TGTGCCAGCAGTTTATCGGGGGCTCTGAGGGATGAGCAGTTCTTC. Translation gives CASSLSGALRDEQFF.